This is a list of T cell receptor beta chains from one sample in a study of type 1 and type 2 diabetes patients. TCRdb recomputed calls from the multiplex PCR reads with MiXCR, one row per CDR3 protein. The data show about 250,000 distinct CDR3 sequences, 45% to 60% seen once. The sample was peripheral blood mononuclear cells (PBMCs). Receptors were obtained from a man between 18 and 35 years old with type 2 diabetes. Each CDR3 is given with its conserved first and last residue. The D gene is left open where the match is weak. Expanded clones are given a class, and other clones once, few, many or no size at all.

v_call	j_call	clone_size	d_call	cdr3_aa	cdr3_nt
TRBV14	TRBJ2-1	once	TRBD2	CAGSELAGRYNEQFF	TGTGCCGGCAGCGAGCTAGCGGGAAGATACAATGAGCAGTTCTTC
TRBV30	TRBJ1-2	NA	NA	CAWRSRTVNYGYTF	TGTGCCTGGAGATCACGGACAGTAAACTATGGCTACACCTTC
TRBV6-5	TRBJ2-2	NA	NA	CASEGFGDTGELFF	TGTGCCAGCGAAGGGTTTGGGGACACCGGGGAGCTGTTTTTT
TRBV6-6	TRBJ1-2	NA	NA	CASSYTPLGTNYGYTF	TGTGCCAGCAGCTACACCCCCCTCGGGACTAACTATGGCTACACCTTC
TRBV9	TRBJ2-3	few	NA	CASSVEGPGRNTQYF	TGTGCCAGCAGCGTAGAGGGACCAGGGAGGAATACGCAGTATTTT
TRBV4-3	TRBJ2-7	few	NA	CASSQENDGHYEQYF	TGCGCCAGCAGCCAAGAAAACGACGGACACTACGAGCAGTACTTC
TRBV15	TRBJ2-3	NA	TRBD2	CATSRLLAGGPASTDTQYF	TGTGCCACCAGCAGATTACTAGCGGGAGGACCCGCTAGCACAGATACGCAGTATTTT
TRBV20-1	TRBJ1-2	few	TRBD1	CSATSRGTGQGDNGYTF	TGCAGTGCGACCTCTCGCGGTACGGGACAGGGGGATAATGGCTACACCTTC
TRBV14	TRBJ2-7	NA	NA	CASSDSPSYEQYF	TGTGCCAGCAGTGACAGTCCCTCCTACGAGCAGTACTTC
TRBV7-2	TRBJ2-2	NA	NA	CASSLDTVRGGGELFF	TGTGCCAGCAGCTTAGATACCGTTAGGGGTGGCGGGGAGCTGTTTTTT
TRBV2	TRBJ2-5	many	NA	CASSARGEETQYF	TGTGCCAGCAGTGCGAGAGGGGAAGAGACCCAGTACTTC
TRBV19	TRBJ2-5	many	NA	CASSISGETQYF	TGTGCCAGTAGTATTAGTGGAGAGACCCAGTACTTC
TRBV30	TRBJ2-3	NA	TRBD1	CAWSLTGSSTDTQYF	TGTGCCTGGAGCCTGACAGGGAGCAGCACAGATACGCAGTATTTT
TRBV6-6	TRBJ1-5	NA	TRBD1	CASRDPRDRESSNQPQHF	TGTGCCAGCAGGGATCCTCGGGACAGGGAATCTAGCAATCAGCCCCAGCATTTT
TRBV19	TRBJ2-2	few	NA	CASTLSGTGELFF	TGTGCCAGTACGCTCAGCGGCACCGGGGAGCTGTTTTTT
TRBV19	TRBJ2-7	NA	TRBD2	CASKSGGTSYEQYF	TGTGCCAGCAAGAGCGGGGGGACCTCCTACGAGCAGTACTTC
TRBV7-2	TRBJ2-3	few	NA	CASSFGEDTQYF	TGTGCCAGCAGCTTTGGGGAGGATACGCAGTATTTT
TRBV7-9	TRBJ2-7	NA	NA	CASSSTLNAASSYEQYF	TGTGCCAGCAGCTCTACGTTAAACGCAGCTAGCTCCTACGAGCAGTACTTC
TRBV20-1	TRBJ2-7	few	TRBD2	CSADDQRGPIYEQYF	TGCAGTGCGGACGATCAGCGGGGCCCCATCTACGAGCAGTACTTC
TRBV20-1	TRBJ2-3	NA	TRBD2	CSARTSGSSTDTQYF	TGCAGTGCTAGGACTAGCGGGAGTAGCACAGATACGCAGTATTTT
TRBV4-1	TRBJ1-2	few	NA	CASSQVIILGGYTF	TGCGCCAGCAGCCAAGTCATAATTTTGGGTGGCTACACCTTC
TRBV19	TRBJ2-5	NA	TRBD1	CASSGQGRETQYF	TGTGCCAGTAGTGGACAGGGTAGGGAGACCCAGTACTTC
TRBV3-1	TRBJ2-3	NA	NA	CASSQDFQGDTQYF	TGTGCCAGCAGCCAGGATTTCCAGGGAGATACGCAGTATTTT
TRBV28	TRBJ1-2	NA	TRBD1	CASSPQPTGGFGYTF	TGTGCCAGCAGCCCCCAACCGACAGGGGGTTTTGGCTACACCTTC
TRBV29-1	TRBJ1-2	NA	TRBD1	CSVAQGGYGYTF	TGCAGCGTTGCTCAGGGGGGTTATGGCTACACCTTC
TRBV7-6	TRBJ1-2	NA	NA	CASSLQGTNYGYTF	TGTGCCAGCAGCTTACAGGGAACTAACTATGGCTACACCTTC
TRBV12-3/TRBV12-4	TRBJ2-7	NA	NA	CASSLGAGPSYEQYF	TGTGCCAGCAGTTTAGGGGCGGGACCCTCCTACGAGCAGTACTTC
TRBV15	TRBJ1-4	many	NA	CATEVDEKLFF	TGTGCCACCGAGGTGGATGAAAAACTGTTTTTT
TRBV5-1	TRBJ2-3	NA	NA	CASSRDHLGYDTQYF	TGCGCCAGTAGCCGGGACCACCTAGGGTACGATACGCAGTATTTT
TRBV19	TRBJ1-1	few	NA	CASSTWGRKNTEAFF	TGTGCCAGTTCAACTTGGGGCAGAAAGAACACTGAAGCTTTCTTT
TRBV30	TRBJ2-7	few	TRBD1	CASGQGSEQYF	TGTGCCTCGGGACAGGGTAGTGAGCAGTACTTC
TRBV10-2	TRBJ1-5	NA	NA	CASSEKDQPQHF	TGCGCCAGCAGTGAAAAAGATCAGCCCCAGCATTTT
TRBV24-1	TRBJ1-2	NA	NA	CATVTRAYGYTF	TGTGCCACTGTCACGCGGGCTTATGGCTACACCTTC
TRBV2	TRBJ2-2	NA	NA	CAIRRGSTSSGELFF	TGTGCCATTCGGAGGGGTAGCACATCGTCCGGGGAGCTGTTTTTT
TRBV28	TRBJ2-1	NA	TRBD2	CASNVQGGFREQFF	TGTGCCAGCAATGTCCAGGGAGGGTTTCGTGAGCAGTTCTTC
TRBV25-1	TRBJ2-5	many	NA	CASSDWGLETQYF	TGTGCCAGCAGTGATTGGGGTCTGGAGACCCAGTACTTC
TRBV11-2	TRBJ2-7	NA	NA	CASSSWTGASYEQYF	TGTGCCAGCAGCTCATGGACCGGGGCCTCCTACGAGCAGTACTTC
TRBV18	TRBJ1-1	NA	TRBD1	CASSPRGQTNTEAFF	TGTGCCAGCTCACCGAGGGGACAGACGAACACTGAAGCTTTCTTT
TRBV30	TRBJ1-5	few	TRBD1	CAWSQGQGYQPQHF	TGTGCCTGGAGTCAAGGACAGGGATATCAGCCCCAGCATTTT
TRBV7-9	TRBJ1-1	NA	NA	CASSSVGGGYTEAFF	TGTGCCAGCAGTTCCGTCGGGGGAGGGTACACTGAAGCTTTCTTT